A single T cell receptor (beta chain) is shown here with its context. Its antigen remains unidentified. This CDR3 region has 14 residues. Per germline, CDR1 SGHRS and CDR2 YFSETQ. With 5 bases removed from V and 4 bases from J, the gap between germline ends came to 16 bases. This specimen belongs to a study of somatic mutations in cytotoxic T cells in rheumatoid arthritis. On the study more broadly: Sorting by flow gave nearly 100% purity for some V beta antibody-stained T-cell populations, including V beta1+ cells sequenced for TCRB. General study points: For about an eighth of the roughly 60 patients, a single CD8+ clone accounted for more than 20% of CD8+ cells.

Controls that were healthy consisted of blood donors whose median age was around 55 years (range about 21-75), with less than 60% female. Data came from immunoSEQ multiplex PCR; TCRdb stores just in-frame clones and leaves some out. The sample lists about 6,400 clones, approximately 67% seen once, with approximately 40% in the top ten. This TCR was sampled from a woman between 50 and 59 years old in good health. Sequencing used CD8+ T cells sorted from blood. The chain uses TRBV5-1 and TRBJ2-7; TRBD2 might be the D (7 bases). In DNA form, the CDR3 reads TGCGCCAGCAGTGGGGAACAGGGAGGGTACGAGCAGTACTTC. As protein: CASSGEQGGYEQYF.